This T cell receptor beta chain appears in the sequencing data of a study of blood T cell repertoires in COVID-19 (dated by TCRdb to 2018 to 2021). Describing the broader study: The collaborator samples originated in the United States, Italy and Spain and spanned the acute and convalescent phases of COVID-19. The prospective study material was composed of cDNA or gDNA derived from T cells, B-cell-depleted T cells, or PBMCs. Deeply sampled blood TCRbeta repertoires from subjects exposed to, actively infected with, or recovered from COVID-19 were included in the dataset. The repertoires were released in a freely available public database meant as a resource for research on the immune response to SARS-CoV-2. The samples were drawn from two sources: the first 160 participants of the ongoing ImmuneRACE study, and 1,000 to 1,500 subjects contributed by 6 global collaborators. A de-identified subject ID, COVID-19 status, age in years and sex were almost always included in the sample metadata. Where available, HLA class I and class II types were taken from metadata supplied by the sample provider and were not determined by assay-based typing.

The collaborating institutions used their own protocols to collect whole blood in K2EDTA tubes. Collaborator samples were shipped for TCRbeta analysis as frozen whole blood, isolated PBMCs, or DNA extracted from either sample type. On the study overall, not on this receptor specifically: The quantity of clinical and demographic metadata differed by source and by participant and was supplied without curation.

TCRbeta CDR3 regions were amplified from genomic DNA using the immunoSEQ Assay, a bias-controlled multiplex PCR. As for the authors' bioinformatics: The number of nucleated cells in each sample was estimated by amplification of reference gene primers within the assay. To quantify the absolute abundance of each unique TCRbeta CDR3 rearrangement, sequence reads were collapsed and filtered. For each sample, productive Simpson clonality was calculated as the square root of Simpson's diversity index across productive rearrangements. What TCRdb holds here is the immuneACCESS table cut down to in-frame rearrangements. Part of the clones is not present; checked against another copy, under half of the missing clones reflect an unresolved V gene, and the others are unexplained. Clonal size and the V and J genes are those of that table, whereas D and trimming came from the DNA. For this sample there are over 30,000 clones; around 86% appear just once. The ten largest clones represent 62% of the sample.

For this chain, trimming is 1 base at the V end and 5 bases at the J end, and the number of junction bases without a gene match is 7. The CDR3 measures 16 amino acids from cysteine to phenylalanine. Only the CDR3 part of the read is kept: 48 bases, read in frame from the first base. CDR1 and CDR2 were assigned from the germline V gene as SGHNT and YENEEA. Concerning this clone itself: This clone's antigen is unknown. The input lacks base qualities; no much larger clone sits a single base away.

The TCR originated in a man between 65 and 85 years old with acute or convalescent COVID-19. This chain is built from TRBV11-3 and TRBJ1-1, with TRBD1 matching 10 junction bases. Source material: peripheral blood. The CDR3 protein: CASSLGGQGVRTEAFF. The nucleotide sequence reads as follows: TGTGCCAGCAGCTTAGGAGGACAGGGGGTGAGAACTGAAGCTTTCTTT.